This T cell receptor beta chain was identified during a study of cytomegalovirus exposure and HLA in healthy donors. On the study more broadly: About 80 million unique TCRs from HLA-typed donors made up an early data release.

For this clone: What it recognizes is unknown.

The primer mix had 60 Vbeta and 13 Jbeta primers. Method: immunoSEQ multiplex PCR; TCRdb's copy keeps in-frame clones and lacks some. The data show about 170,000 clones, 80% seen once. Broader study findings: CMV antigen specificity of a few CMV-associated chains was confirmed in vitro.

This CDR3 has 14 residues. CDR1 and CDR2 from the germline V gene are SGHVS and FQNEAQ. Trimming pared 1 base from V and 5 bases from J, leaving 11 bases between. The sequencing input was PBMCs. This receptor was obtained from a male donor in good health and CMV-seronegative. The chain couples TRBV7-8 to TRBJ2-5; the D gene is possibly TRBD1 (5 bases). The CDR3 sequence: CASSLVGSGETQYF. The CDR3 DNA sequence: TGTGCCAGCAGCTTAGTCGGGTCAGGGGAGACCCAGTACTTC.